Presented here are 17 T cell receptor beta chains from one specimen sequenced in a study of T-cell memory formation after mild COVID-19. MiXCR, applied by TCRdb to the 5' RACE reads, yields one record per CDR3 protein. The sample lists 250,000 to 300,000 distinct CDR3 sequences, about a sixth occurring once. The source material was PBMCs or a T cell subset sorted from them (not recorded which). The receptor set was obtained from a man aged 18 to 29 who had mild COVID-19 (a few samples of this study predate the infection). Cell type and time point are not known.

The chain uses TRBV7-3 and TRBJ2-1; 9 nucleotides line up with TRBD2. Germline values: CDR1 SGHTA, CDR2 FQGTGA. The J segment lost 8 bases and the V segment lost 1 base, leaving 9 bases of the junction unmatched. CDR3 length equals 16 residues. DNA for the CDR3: TGTGCCAGCAGCTTAAGGCCTAGCGGGGCTTTCGATGAGCAGTTCTTC. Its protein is CASSLRPSGAFDEQFF. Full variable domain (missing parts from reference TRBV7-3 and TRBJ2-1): GAGVSQTPSNKVTEKGKYVELRCDPISGHTALYWYRQSLGQGPEFLIYFQGTGAADDSGLPNDRFFAVRPEGSVSTLKIQRTERGDSAVYLCASSLRPSGAFDEQFFGPGTRLTVL.

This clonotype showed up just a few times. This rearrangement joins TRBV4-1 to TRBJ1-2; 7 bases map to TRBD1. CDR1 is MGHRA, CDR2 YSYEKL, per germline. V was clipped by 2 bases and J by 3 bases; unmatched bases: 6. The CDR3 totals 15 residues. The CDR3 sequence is CASSQRDSGHYGYTF. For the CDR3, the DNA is TGCGCCAGCAGCCAAAGGGACAGCGGCCACTATGGCTACACCTTC.

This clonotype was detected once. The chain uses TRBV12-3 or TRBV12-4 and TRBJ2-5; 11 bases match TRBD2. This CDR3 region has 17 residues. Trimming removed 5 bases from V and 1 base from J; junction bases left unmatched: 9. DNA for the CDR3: TGTGCCAGCAGTCCCATATTACTAGCGGGGGCCCAAGAGACCCAGTACTTC. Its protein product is CASSPILLAGAQETQYF.

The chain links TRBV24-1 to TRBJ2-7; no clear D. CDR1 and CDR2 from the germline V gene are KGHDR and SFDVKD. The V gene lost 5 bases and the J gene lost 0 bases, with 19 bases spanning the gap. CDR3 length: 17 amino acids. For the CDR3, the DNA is TGTGCCACCAGTGGAGGAAAAGGACCGAGGAGCTCCTACGAGCAGTACGTC. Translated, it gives CATSGGKGPRSSYEQYV.

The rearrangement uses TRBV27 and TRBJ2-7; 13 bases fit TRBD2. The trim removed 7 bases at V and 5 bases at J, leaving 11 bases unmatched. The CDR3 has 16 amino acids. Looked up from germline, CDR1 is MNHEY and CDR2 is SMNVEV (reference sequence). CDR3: CASTANTSGGDHEQYV. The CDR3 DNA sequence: TGTGCCAGCACCGCGAATACTAGCGGGGGGGACCACGAGCAGTACGTC.

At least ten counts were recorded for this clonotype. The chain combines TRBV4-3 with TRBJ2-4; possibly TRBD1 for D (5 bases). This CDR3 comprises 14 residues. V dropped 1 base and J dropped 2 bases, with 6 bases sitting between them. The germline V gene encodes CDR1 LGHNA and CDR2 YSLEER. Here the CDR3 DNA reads TGCGCCAGCAGCCAAGCAGGGTCCAAAAACATTCAGTACTTC. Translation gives CASSQAGSKNIQYF.

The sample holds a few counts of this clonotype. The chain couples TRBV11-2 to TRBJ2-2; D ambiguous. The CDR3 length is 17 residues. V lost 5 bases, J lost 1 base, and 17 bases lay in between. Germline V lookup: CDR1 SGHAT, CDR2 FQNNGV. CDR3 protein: CASSPTLVGWNTGELFF. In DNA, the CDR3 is TGTGCCAGCAGCCCCACCTTGGTCGGGTGGAACACCGGGGAGCTGTTTTTT.

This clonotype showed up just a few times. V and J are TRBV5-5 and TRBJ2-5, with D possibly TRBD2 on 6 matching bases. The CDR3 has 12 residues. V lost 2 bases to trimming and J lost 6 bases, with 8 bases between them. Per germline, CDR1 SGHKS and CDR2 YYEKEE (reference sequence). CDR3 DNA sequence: TGTGCCAGCAGCTTCGGGGGACAGACCCAGTACTTC. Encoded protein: CASSFGGQTQYF.

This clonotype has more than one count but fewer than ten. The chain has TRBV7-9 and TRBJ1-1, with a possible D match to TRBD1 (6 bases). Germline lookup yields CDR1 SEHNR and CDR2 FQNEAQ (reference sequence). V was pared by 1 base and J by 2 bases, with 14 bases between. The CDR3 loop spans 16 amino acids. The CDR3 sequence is CASSLGSGEGNTEAFF. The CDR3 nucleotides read TGTGCCAGCAGCTTAGGATCAGGGGAAGGAAACACTGAAGCTTTCTTT.

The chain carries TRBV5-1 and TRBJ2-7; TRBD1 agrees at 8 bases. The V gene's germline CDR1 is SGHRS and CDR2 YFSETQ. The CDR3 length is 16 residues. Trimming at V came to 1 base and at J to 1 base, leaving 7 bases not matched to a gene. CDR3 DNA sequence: TGCGCCAGCAGCTTGTCCCCGGGACAGGAGTCCTACGAGCAGTACGTC. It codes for CASSLSPGQESYEQYV.

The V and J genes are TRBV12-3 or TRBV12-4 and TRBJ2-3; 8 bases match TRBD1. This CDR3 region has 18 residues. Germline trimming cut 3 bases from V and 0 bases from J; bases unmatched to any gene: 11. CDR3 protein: CASSLGDRSTWSTDTQYF. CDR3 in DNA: TGTGCCAGCAGTTTGGGGGACAGGTCGACTTGGAGCACAGATACGCAGTATTTT.

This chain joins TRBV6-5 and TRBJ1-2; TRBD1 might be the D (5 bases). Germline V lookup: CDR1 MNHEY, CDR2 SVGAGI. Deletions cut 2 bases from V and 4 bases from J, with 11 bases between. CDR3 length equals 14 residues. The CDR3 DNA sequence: TGTGCCAGCAGTTACAAAGACAGAAGCTATGGCTACACCTTC. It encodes CASSYKDRSYGYTF.

DNA of the CDR3: TGTGCCATCAGTGACGAACTAGCGGGGGGTATCCAGTACTTC. This encodes CAISDELAGGIQYF. The chain uses TRBV10-3 and TRBJ2-5, with 12 bases aligning to TRBD2. The trim removed 3 bases at V and 10 bases at J, leaving 6 bases unmatched. The CDR3 is made up of 14 amino acids. Per germline, CDR1 ENHRY and CDR2 SYGVKD.

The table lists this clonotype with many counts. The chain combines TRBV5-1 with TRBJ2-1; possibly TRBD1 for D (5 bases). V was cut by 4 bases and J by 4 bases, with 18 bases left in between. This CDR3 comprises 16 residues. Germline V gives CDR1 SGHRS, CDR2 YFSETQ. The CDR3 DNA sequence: TGCGCCAGCAGCGAACCCCGGTTGGACAAATACAATGAGCAGTTCTTC. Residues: CASSEPRLDKYNEQFF.

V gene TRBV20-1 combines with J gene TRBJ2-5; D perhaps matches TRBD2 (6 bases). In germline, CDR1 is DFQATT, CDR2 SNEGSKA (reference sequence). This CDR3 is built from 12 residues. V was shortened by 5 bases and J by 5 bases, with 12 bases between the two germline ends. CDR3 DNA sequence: TGCAGTGCTCGGGGAGGTGGGGAGACCCAGTACTTC. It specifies CSARGGGETQYF.

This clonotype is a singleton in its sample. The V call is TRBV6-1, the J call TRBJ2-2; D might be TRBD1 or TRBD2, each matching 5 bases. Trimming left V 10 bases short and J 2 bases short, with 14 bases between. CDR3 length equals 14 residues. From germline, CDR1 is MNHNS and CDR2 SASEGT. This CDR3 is CATSTGPNTGELFF. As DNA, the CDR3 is TGTGCCACCTCGACGGGACCCAACACCGGGGAGCTGTTTTTT.

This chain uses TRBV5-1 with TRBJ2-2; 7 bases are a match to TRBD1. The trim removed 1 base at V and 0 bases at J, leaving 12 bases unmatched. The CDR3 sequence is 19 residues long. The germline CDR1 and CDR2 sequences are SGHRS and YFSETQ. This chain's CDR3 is CASSLPTRTGTSNTGELFF. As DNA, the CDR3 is TGCGCCAGCAGCTTGCCCACACGGACAGGAACATCGAACACCGGGGAGCTGTTTTTT.